This T cell receptor (beta chain) originates from a study of tumor and adjacent non-tumor tissue in lung cancer (dated by TCRdb to the late 2010s). Describing the broader study: The cohort included more than 9 adenocarcinoma, 2 squamous cell carcinoma and 1 small cell lung cancer patients. Ages among the roughly 15 patients ranged from about 31 to 85 years, there were 10 men and 5 women, and disease was at TNM stage I to III. Sequencing generated a total of 125,075,908 productive TCRbeta reads, averaging around 4.2 million reads per sample. Bulk TCRbeta repertoires were compared between lung tumor tissue and matched distant non-tumor lung tissue obtained from approximately 16 lung cancer patients. For each patient, one tumor sample and one normal lung sample were taken, giving around 31 paired specimens that underwent TCRbeta CDR3 sequencing.

Libraries were constructed by multiplex PCR. TCRdb names Illumina HiSeq 2500 as the instrument used. Following protocols modified from ARM-PCR, the researchers constructed TCRbeta libraries through three rounds of nested PCR with primers (Table S4). Before sequencing, PCR products in the 200-500 bp range were cut out of the gel and cleaned up using the QIAquick gel extraction kit. The published analysis was carried out like this. Trimmomatic was used to clean the reads, FLASH was used to merge the reads into complete CDR3 sequences, and MiTCR was used to assign the reads to V(D)J germline segments. Clonal diversity was computed as the inverse Simpson's index with VDJtools. Productive reads were defined as in-frame sequences without a premature stop codon. TCRdb ran its own pipeline on the public reads, namely fastp trimming at Q25 and MiXCR clone calling, and kept in-frame beta chains. Identical CDR3 proteins give one entry, which carries the most common genes and DNA. The authors' filters were not applied to this entry. The sample yields around 99,000 distinct CDR3 sequences; over 55% were counted once. Of the sample, 19% is held by the ten largest clones.

The study at large found these results: Only about 15 patients were included in the cohort, and the need for larger samples and more detailed clinical data was noted by the authors. Significantly higher TCR diversity (inverse Simpson) was observed in tumor tissue than in normal lung tissue (roughly 390 vs 170, P = 0.0075, Mann-Whitney U test). TCR diversity was significantly higher in younger patients, and greater tumor TCR diversity was associated with shorter overall survival and shorter disease-free survival. The methods do not name the sequencing platform or mention unique molecular identifiers. Peripheral blood was not sequenced, so blood TCRbeta repertoires in these lung cancer patients were not examined. In normal lung, the top 100 clones accounted for a significantly larger cumulative share of the repertoire than in tumor tissue.

Regarding this clonotype: The clone's antigen remains unknown. A read error is likely, as this CDR3 ends without the conserved phenylalanine or tryptophan.

RNA was isolated from bulk, unsorted tissue, and RNA quality was assessed with a NanoDrop ND-1000 and an Agilent 2100. Normal lung samples were distant non-tumor tissue taken more than 3 cm from the tumor edge. All donors had newly diagnosed lung cancer, had not received prior chemotherapy, and were admitted for thoracic surgery in China between August and November 2014. Patients who had received previous radiotherapy or chemotherapy, or who had another concurrent cancer, were excluded from the study. Surgical tissue pieces of 1-2 cm3 were preserved in RNAlater solution and stored at -80 °C until use. The CDR3 is 15 residues long, ends included. Kept here is only the CDR3 DNA, which spans 45 bases and is read in frame from base 1.

Specimen: distant non-tumor lung tissue. This receptor was identified in a man aged 55-75 years with non-small cell lung cancer. The rearrangement joined TRBV12-3 or TRBV12-4 to TRBJ2-3; 7 junctional bases match TRBD1. In nucleotide form, the sequence is TGCGCCAGCAGATCGACAGGGTCTAGGGCAGATACGCAGTATTCT. Translated, this is CASRSTGSRADTQYS.